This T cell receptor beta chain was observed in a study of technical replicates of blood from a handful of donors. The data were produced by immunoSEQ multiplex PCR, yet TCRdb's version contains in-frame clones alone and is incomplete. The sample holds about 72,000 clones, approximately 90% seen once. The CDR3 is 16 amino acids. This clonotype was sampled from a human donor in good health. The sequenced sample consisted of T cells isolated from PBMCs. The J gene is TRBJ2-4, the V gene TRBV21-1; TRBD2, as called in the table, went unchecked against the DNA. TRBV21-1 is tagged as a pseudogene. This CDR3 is CASSYLWGGTKNIQYF. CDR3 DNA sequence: TGTGCCAGCAGCTACCTTTGGGGGGGAACCAAAAACATTCAGTACTTC.